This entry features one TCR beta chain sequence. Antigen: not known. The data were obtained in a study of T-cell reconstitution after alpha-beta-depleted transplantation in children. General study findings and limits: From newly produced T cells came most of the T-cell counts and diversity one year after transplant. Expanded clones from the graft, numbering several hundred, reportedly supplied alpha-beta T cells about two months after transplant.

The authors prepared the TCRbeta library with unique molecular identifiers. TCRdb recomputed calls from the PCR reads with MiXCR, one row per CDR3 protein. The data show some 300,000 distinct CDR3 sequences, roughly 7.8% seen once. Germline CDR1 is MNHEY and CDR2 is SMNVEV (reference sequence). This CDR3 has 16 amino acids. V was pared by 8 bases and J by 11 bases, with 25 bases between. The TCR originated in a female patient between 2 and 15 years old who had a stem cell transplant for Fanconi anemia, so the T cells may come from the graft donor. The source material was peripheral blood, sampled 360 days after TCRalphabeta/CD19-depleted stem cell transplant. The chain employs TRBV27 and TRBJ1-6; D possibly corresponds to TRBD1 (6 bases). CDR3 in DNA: TGTGCCAGCGAACATCTACAGGGCAGGGGAGGGACACCCCTCCACTTT. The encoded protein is CASEHLQGRGGTPLHF.